This is a list of T cell receptor beta chains from one sample in a study of identical twins. TCRdb reprocessed the 5' RACE reads via MiXCR and lists one record per CDR3 protein. The sample has over 550,000 distinct CDR3 sequences, 7.1% seen once; the top ten hold roughly 1.6%. The sample was also reused in another study, on yellow fever vaccine responses in identical twins.

Input material: PBMCs. The receptor source for this set is a young woman in good health. The CDR3 runs from the conserved cysteine through the conserved F or W. The order of the fields is J gene, V gene, D gene, clone size, CDR3 DNA, CDR3 protein. D genes are given only for firm matches. Part of the rows lack a size; the others show once, few, many or a class for expanded clones.

TRBJ2-3	TRBV5-1	-	-	TGCGCCAGCAGCTTGGTCGCAGGGGTCCCCACAGATACGCAGTATTTT	CASSLVAGVPTDTQYF
TRBJ2-3	TRBV7-2	TRBD2	many	TGTGCCAGCAGCAACCGAACTAGCGGTAGCACAGATACGCAGTATTTT	CASSNRTSGSTDTQYF
TRBJ1-5	TRBV12-3/TRBV12-4	-	many	TGTGCCAGCATGCCGGAGCGCAATCAGCCCCAGCATTTT	CASMPERNQPQHF
TRBJ2-2	TRBV7-2	-	-	TGTGCCAGCAGCCCGGGACTTCCCGTAGGGACCGGGGAGCTGTTTTTT	CASSPGLPVGTGELFF
TRBJ1-5	TRBV6-5	TRBD1	-	TGTGCCAGCAGTAACACCGACAGGGGCAGCAATCAGCCCCAGCATTTT	CASSNTDRGSNQPQHF
TRBJ2-3	TRBV7-9	-	few	TGTGCCGGAAGCTTACAGGTTCCAGATACGCAGTATTTT	CAGSLQVPDTQYF
TRBJ2-5	TRBV28	TRBD2	-	TGTGCCAGCAGTTTAACAAGCGGGGAGGTTTCGGAGACCCAGTACTTC	CASSLTSGEVSETQYF
TRBJ2-1	TRBV29-1	TRBD2	many	TGCAGCGAGGGCGGGAGCTCCTACAATGAGCAGTTCTTC	CSEGGSSYNEQFF
TRBJ1-2	TRBV6-1	-	few	TGTGCCACCACCGACCTCAGCCTAACTAACTATGGCTACACCTTC	CATTDLSLTNYGYTF
TRBJ2-1	TRBV10-1	-	few	TGCGCCAGCAGTGAGTCGTTCGATTCGAGCTCCTACAATGAGCAGTTCTTC	CASSESFDSSSYNEQFF
TRBJ2-7	TRBV7-7	-	-	TGTGCCAGCAGCTTAGTGGGGAGCCACGAGCAGTACTTC	CASSLVGSHEQYF
TRBJ2-3	TRBV28	-	-	TGTGCCAGCAGACCCCACAAGACCCTTAGCACAGATACGCAGTATTTT	CASRPHKTLSTDTQYF
TRBJ2-1	TRBV6-5	TRBD2	few	TGTGCCAGCAGCTTCACTAGCGGGAGAGGGAATGAGCAGTTCTTC	CASSFTSGRGNEQFF
TRBJ2-2	TRBV5-1	-	-	TGCGCCAGCAGGGAAGACGGCGGGAACACCGGGGAGCTGTTTTTT	CASREDGGNTGELFF
TRBJ1-5	TRBV28	TRBD1	few	TGTGCCAGCAGCGGGACAGAAGTTAGCAATCAGCCCCAGCATTTT	CASSGTEVSNQPQHF
TRBJ2-6	TRBV7-9	-	-	TGTGCCAGCAGCTTAGGGGGCAACGTCCTGACTTTC	CASSLGGNVLTF
TRBJ1-6	TRBV11-2	-	many	TGTGCCAGCAGCTTTGCGGGGAGATGGTCACCCCTCCACTTT	CASSFAGRWSPLHF
TRBJ2-1	TRBV21-1	-	-	TGTGCCAGCAGCAAAGTAGGGGACAGGATCCGGTATGAGCAGTTCTTC	CASSKVGDRIRYEQFF
TRBJ1-1	TRBV3-1	-	-	TGTGCCAGCAGCCAAGATCTCGGGAGGGTAGGCACTGAAGCTTTCTTT	CASSQDLGRVGTEAFF
TRBJ1-1	TRBV14	-	many	TGTGCCAGCAGCCCACCGGGTACCCTCTGGAGCACTGAAGCTTTCTTT	CASSPPGTLWSTEAFF
TRBJ2-1	TRBV5-1	TRBD2	-	TGCGCCAGCAGCTTGGCCGGACTAGCGCAATCCTACAATGAGCAGTTCTTC	CASSLAGLAQSYNEQFF
TRBJ2-7	TRBV20-1	-	few	TGCAGTGCTCCGGACGGGTACGAGCAGTACTTC	CSAPDGYEQYF
TRBJ2-1	TRBV11-3	-	-	TGTGCCAGCAGCTTAGGCAGGGCATTATACAATGAGCAGTTCTTC	CASSLGRALYNEQFF
TRBJ2-5	TRBV10-2	TRBD1	few	TGCGCCAGCACCCGGGACAGTCAAGAGACCCAGTACTTC	CASTRDSQETQYF
TRBJ1-2	TRBV4-1	TRBD1	few	TGCGCCAGCAGCCAAGATCGACAGGGGGCCCACATCTACTATGGCTACACCTTC	CASSQDRQGAHIYYGYTF
TRBJ2-5	TRBV5-6	-	few	TGTGCCAGCAGCCCTGCAGGGAAAGATCTTCGAGAGACCCAGTACTTC	CASSPAGKDLRETQYF
TRBJ1-2	TRBV15	-	-	TGTGCCACCAGCAGAGGTCGTGGGACTAACTTAGACTATGGCTACACCTTC	CATSRGRGTNLDYGYTF
TRBJ2-1	TRBV2	-	many	TGTGCCAGCAGTGTAAGGGGGACCTACAATGAGCAGTTCTTC	CASSVRGTYNEQFF
TRBJ1-5	TRBV12-3/TRBV12-4	-	many	TGTGCCAGCAGTTATGGCAATCAGCCCCAGCATTTT	CASSYGNQPQHF
TRBJ2-1	TRBV5-6	-	-	TGTGCCAGCAGCTTGGGAGGCCCGAACAATGAGCAGTTCTTC	CASSLGGPNNEQFF
TRBJ1-2	TRBV12-3/TRBV12-4	-	-	TGTGCCAGCAGTTTAGCACCCAGCGGCTACACCTTC	CASSLAPSGYTF
TRBJ2-3	TRBV5-1	TRBD1	few	TGCGCCAGCATCGGACAGGGTCTGGGTAGCAGAACAGATACGCAGTATTTT	CASIGQGLGSRTDTQYF
TRBJ2-1	TRBV15	-	few	TGTGCCACCAGCAGAGGGAGGACCTTCTCCTACAATGAGCAGTTCTTC	CATSRGRTFSYNEQFF
TRBJ2-3	TRBV20-1	TRBD1	many	TGCAGTGCTAGCTTAAGACAGGGCGGCACAGATACGCAGTATTTT	CSASLRQGGTDTQYF
TRBJ1-1	TRBV12-3/TRBV12-4	-	few	TGTGCCAGCAGTTTATGGCCGGAGAAGAACACTGAAGCTTTCTTT	CASSLWPEKNTEAFF